A single sample is the source of the 24 T cell receptor beta chains below, sequenced in a study of a mutant IDH1 vaccine in newly diagnosed glioma. Specified time point: week 5, during vaccination. Vaccination used 300 ug of mutant IDH1 20-mer peptide per dose, with topical imiquimod. Only in-frame clones appear in the TCRdb table, and some are missing; sequencing was by immunoSEQ multiplex PCR. The sample contains over 50,000 clones, 90% of which appear only once. Antigen specificity for these receptors is unknown. Material: PBMCs, obtained from a glioma patient whose treatment included an IDH1 peptide vaccine. The origin of the receptors is a woman aged 40 to 49 with glioma.

The CDR3 here is CASSQVGTDTQYF. The CDR3 DNA reads TGTGCCAGCAGCCAAGTGGGCACAGATACGCAGTATTTT. This chain uses TRBV14 with TRBJ2-3, with unresolved D. Looked up from germline, CDR1 is SGHDN and CDR2 is FVKESK. The CDR3 loop spans 13 amino acids. The ends were cut back, 1 base at V and 1 base at J, with 3 bases in the middle.

The rearrangement uses TRBV5-1 and TRBJ2-7; D is unclear. This CDR3 spans 13 amino acids. The V and J ends lost 0 bases and 9 bases respectively, with 13 bases between them. Germline V gives CDR1 SGHRS, CDR2 YFSETQ. The CDR3 sequence: CASSLALGSAQYF. The CDR3 nucleotides read TGCGCCAGCAGCTTGGCCTTAGGGTCCGCGCAGTACTTC.

The chain is built from TRBV13 and TRBJ2-5; either TRBD1 or TRBD2 may supply D (5 bases each). There are 13 residues in the CDR3. Germline V gene sequence: CDR1 PRHDT, CDR2 FYEKMQ (reference sequence). The V gene lost 1 base and the J gene lost 4 bases, with 7 bases spanning the gap. CDR3 protein: CASSLDGAETQYF. The CDR3 bases are TGTGCCAGCAGCTTAGACGGGGCAGAGACCCAGTACTTC.

The CDR3 DNA reads as TGCGCCTCAACGGGGGGCGCCTCTGGAAACACCATATATTTT. It is translated as CASTGGASGNTIYF. V is TRBV5-1 and J is TRBJ1-3; a possible D gene is TRBD1 (6 bases). Germline lookup yields CDR1 SGHRS and CDR2 YFSETQ. CDR3 length equals 14 residues. The V gene lost 10 bases and the J gene lost 0 bases, with 14 bases spanning the gap.

V gene TRBV28 combines with J gene TRBJ2-1, with 8 nucleotides matching TRBD1. The germline gives CDR1 MDHEN, CDR2 SYDVKM. This CDR3 has 13 amino acids. With 11 bases clipped from V and 8 bases from J, the junction kept 11 bases outside the gene matches. The CDR3 DNA reads TGTGCCGCGGTGACAGGGGCACGGGATGAGCAGTTCTTC. This gives the protein CAAVTGARDEQFF.

The chain couples TRBV6-6 to TRBJ2-6; D is unresolved. The CDR3 is 14 residues long. Trimming stripped 6 bases from V and 0 bases from J, with 6 bases between. CDR1 MNHNY and CDR2 SVGAGI come from the germline V gene (reference sequence). The CDR3 here is CASRTPSGANVLTF. CDR3 nucleotides: TGTGCCAGCAGGACACCCTCTGGGGCCAACGTCCTGACTTTC.

The CDR3 DNA follows: TGTGCCAGCAGTACCCAGATTGGTACGCAGTATTTT. Its protein product is CASSTQIGTQYF. J is TRBJ2-3 and V is TRBV6-5; D ambiguous. Trimming removed 5 bases from V and 8 bases from J, with 11 bases in between. This CDR3 contains 12 residues. The germline gives CDR1 MNHEY, CDR2 SVGAGI.

The count of this clone is one. The chain links TRBV19 to TRBJ1-5; no definite D call. This CDR3 region has 15 residues. Germline lookup yields CDR1 LNHDA and CDR2 SQIVND (reference sequence). Trimming removed 5 bases from V and 0 bases from J, with 11 bases in between. In DNA, the CDR3 is TGTGCCAGTAGTTCGGGTGGCCATAGCAATCAGCCCCAGCATTTT. This encodes CASSSGGHSNQPQHF.

The chain links TRBV29-1 to TRBJ1-1; the D is unclear. V was shortened by 0 bases and J by 5 bases, with 4 bases between the two germline ends. The CDR3 extends over 11 amino acids. CDR1 and CDR2 (germline): SQVTM, ANQGSEA. CDR3 protein: CSVEDGTEAFF. The CDR3 bases are TGCAGCGTTGAAGATGGGACTGAAGCTTTCTTT.

V usage is TRBV19 and J usage is TRBJ1-1; D might be TRBD1 (5 bases). CDR3 length equals 13 residues. Germline assignment: CDR1 LNHDA and CDR2 SQIVND (reference sequence). Trimming took off 8 bases at V and 1 base at J, with 11 bases between the two ends. Here the CDR3 DNA reads TGTGCCAGTGCCCGGACACGGAACACTGAAGCTTTCTTT. Translating gives CASARTRNTEAFF.

The V gene is TRBV19, the J gene TRBJ1-4; maybe TRBD1 (5 bases). There are 15 residues in the CDR3. Germline loops: CDR1 LNHDA, CDR2 SQIVND (reference sequence). V lost 10 bases to trimming and J lost 5 bases, with 20 bases between them. The DNA for the CDR3 is TGTGCCACCAAGCAGGGACCTACTAAAAATGAAAAACTGTTTTTT. The encoded protein is CATKQGPTKNEKLFF.

This clone was recorded once. CDR3 coding DNA: TGTGCCAGCAGCTTGGTGTTGGGACAGGGGGCCGGGTACTATGGCTACACCTTC. Its protein product is CASSLVLGQGAGYYGYTF. The chain has TRBV5-6 and TRBJ1-2, with TRBD1 matching 12 bases. The CDR3 is made up of 18 amino acids. J gave up 3 bases and V 0 bases, and 9 bases lay outside the gene matches. Germline values: CDR1 SGHDT, CDR2 YYEEEE.

This clone was seen just once. The chain is built from TRBV5-1 and TRBJ2-5, with D possibly called TRBD1 or TRBD2 (6 bases each). The germline V gene has CDR1 SGHRS and CDR2 YFSETQ. V lost 2 bases and J 1 base, leaving 9 bases between the germline ends. The CDR3 is made up of 14 amino acids. DNA of the CDR3: TGCGCCAGCAGCTTTGGAGGGGGCCAAGAGACCCAGTACTTC. This sequence encodes CASSFGGGQETQYF.

The chain is built from TRBV5-1 and TRBJ1-4; D is possibly TRBD1 (5 bases). Germline CDR1 SGHRS, CDR2 YFSETQ. V dropped 0 bases and J dropped 7 bases, with 16 bases sitting between them. The CDR3 is 16 residues long. CDR3 amino acids: CASSLAGAGKGEKLFF. The CDR3 DNA reads as TGCGCCAGCAGCTTGGCGGGCGCAGGGAAGGGTGAAAAACTGTTTTTT.

V usage is TRBV5-1 and J usage is TRBJ2-7; TRBD1 matches 10 bases. The CDR3 spans 14 residues. V lost 4 bases and J lost 3; bases outside the gene matches: 4. The germline V gene encodes CDR1 SGHRS and CDR2 YFSETQ. CDR3 bases: TGCGCCAGCAGCCCAGGACAGGGGGACTACGAGCAGTACTTC. Protein sequence: CASSPGQGDYEQYF.

V is TRBV2 and J is TRBJ2-2; tentative D call: TRBD1 (6 bases). This CDR3 has 15 residues. Germline lookup yields CDR1 SNHLY and CDR2 FYNNEI. The V end was cut by 6 bases, the J end by 1 base, with 12 bases between. CDR3 DNA sequence: TGTGCCAGCAGAAGGACAGAACTGAACACCGGGGAGCTGTTTTTT. This gives the protein CASRRTELNTGELFF.

The chain links TRBV18 to TRBJ1-2; 8 bases align to TRBD1. Germline loops: CDR1 KGHSH, CDR2 LQKENI. CDR3 length: 15 residues. J was trimmed by 2 bases and V by 0 bases; bases with no gene match: 2. CDR3 region: CASSPPGQDNYGYTF. CDR3 sequence (DNA): TGTGCCAGCTCACCACCGGGACAGGACAACTATGGCTACACCTTC.

V and J are TRBV30 and TRBJ1-1; 9 nucleotides line up with TRBD1. The germline CDR1 and CDR2 sequences are GTSNPN and SVGIG (reference sequence). The length of the CDR3 is 14 residues. Trimming took 3 bases from V and 5 from J; bases not matched to a gene: 7. Written as DNA, the CDR3 is TGTGCCTGGAGGGGACAGGGAGAGATAACTGAAGCTTTCTTT. Translation gives CAWRGQGEITEAFF.

This chain connects TRBV18 to TRBJ2-1; D call uncertain. The length of the CDR3 is 14 residues. The V and J ends lost 3 bases and 7 bases respectively, with 13 bases between them. Germline CDR1 is KGHSH and CDR2 is LQKENI. The CDR3 DNA sequence: TGTGCCAGCTCACCCTGGGCGTCCAAAAATGAGCAGTTCTTC. Amino acids: CASSPWASKNEQFF.

This clone showed up just once. This sequence joins TRBV30 and TRBJ2-3; 8 nucleotides align to TRBD1. CDR1 is GTSNPN, CDR2 SVGIG, per germline (reference sequence). J lost 3 bases, V lost 0 bases, and 11 bases had no gene match. There are 17 residues in the CDR3. CDR3 protein: CAWSVHRGQGRTDTQYF. CDR3 nucleotides: TGTGCCTGGAGTGTACATCGCGGACAGGGTAGGACAGATACGCAGTATTTT.

The CDR3 sequence is CASSLARTSGNQETQYF. The CDR3 DNA reads as TGTGCCAGCAGCTTAGCCCGGACTAGCGGAAATCAAGAGACCCAGTACTTC. The V gene is TRBV11-2, the J gene TRBJ2-5; 10 bases fit TRBD2. Germline CDR1 reads SGHAT; CDR2 reads FQNNGV. V was pared by 1 base and J by 2 bases, with 7 bases of the junction left unmatched. The CDR3 has 17 amino acids.

This sequence joins TRBV6-5 and TRBJ1-6; the D gene is possibly TRBD1 (5 bases). V was clipped by 7 bases and J by 10 bases, with 17 bases between them. CDR1 is MNHEY and CDR2 is SVGAGI in the germline V gene. CDR3 length: 14 residues. The CDR3 spells CASKLGDPTSPLHF. CDR3 DNA sequence: TGTGCCAGCAAGTTAGGGGACCCCACGTCACCCCTCCACTTT.

The J gene is TRBJ2-7, the V gene TRBV29-1, with TRBD1 matching over 7 bases. V shed 4 bases and J 2 bases; nucleotides not matched to a gene: 5. This CDR3 is built from 13 residues. Germline lookup yields CDR1 SQVTM and CDR2 ANQGSEA. The CDR3 spells CSVAVGQAYEQYF. The CDR3 DNA sequence: TGCAGCGTTGCAGTCGGACAGGCCTACGAGCAGTACTTC.

V is TRBV19 and J is TRBJ2-5, with 10 bases fitting TRBD1. The CDR3 length is 14 residues. Germline CDR1 reads LNHDA; CDR2 reads SQIVND (reference sequence). The trim removed 9 bases at V and 5 bases at J, leaving 9 bases unmatched. CDR3 amino acids: CASRDRGGRETQYF. CDR3 nucleotide sequence: TGTGCCAGCCGGGACAGGGGCGGGAGGGAGACCCAGTACTTC.